The 19 T cell receptor beta chains below were found in one sample sequenced in a study of CD8+CD57+ T cells in acquired aplastic anemia (dated by TCRdb to 2016 to 2019). Expansion of CD8+CD57+ cells had been shown by flow cytometry in the patients chosen for sequencing. TCRdb records Illumina HiSeq 2000 as the sequencer. Genomic DNA was used as template for profiling of TCR beta VDJ combinations and CDR3 sequences. The raw public reads went through TCRdb reprocessing: fastp at Q25, MiXCR clone calling, in-frame beta chains kept. Each record represents a unique CDR3 protein, reported with the most common genes and DNA among its rows. The sample yields about 58,000 distinct CDR3 sequences; about 56% were counted once. Of the sample, about 15% is held by the ten largest clones. Sample: sorted CD4+, CD8+, or CD8+CD57+ T cells (not recorded which) from PBMCs. These receptors were collected from a human donor with aplastic anemia.

This clonotype is medium-sized (0.01 to 0.1%). In DNA form, the CDR3 reads TGTGCCAGCAGCCCGACAGGGAATGGCTACACCTTC. Its protein product is CASSPTGNGYTF. The chain links TRBV5-6 to TRBJ1-2; 7 bases fit TRBD1. This CDR3 is 12 amino acids long. The germline V gene encodes CDR1 SGHDT and CDR2 YYEEEE. V dropped 4 bases and J dropped 6; count of bases not matched to a gene: 3.

The table lists this clonotype with a few counts. This chain links TRBV6-5 with TRBJ1-6; 8 bases match TRBD1. Germline trimming cut 0 bases from V and 8 bases from J; bases unmatched to any gene: 3. The CDR3 is made up of 15 amino acids. Per the germline V gene, CDR1 is MNHEY and CDR2 is SVGAGI. The CDR3 DNA follows: TGTGCCAGCAGTTACTCCGACAGGGGAGATTCACCCCTCCACTTT. Its protein product is CASSYSDRGDSPLHF.

V and J are TRBV29-1 and TRBJ1-2; D perhaps matches TRBD1 (5 bases). This CDR3 has 12 amino acids. V was shortened by 3 bases and J by 8 bases, with 13 bases between the two germline ends. Germline V lookup: CDR1 SQVTM, CDR2 ANQGSEA. CDR3 protein: CSVDKGIRGYTF. Here the CDR3 DNA reads TGCAGCGTTGATAAGGGGATTCGGGGCTACACCTTC.

Regarding this clonotype: Without the conserved terminal phenylalanine or tryptophan, this CDR3 likely stems from a read error. The V gene is TRBV9, the J gene TRBJ2-1; 8 bases line up with TRBD2. Losses at the gene ends were 0 bases for V and 12 bases for J; bases not matched to a gene: 8. The germline gives CDR1 SGDLS, CDR2 YYNGEE. This CDR3 is 14 amino acids long. For the CDR3, the DNA is TGTGCCAGCAGCGTAGGGACTAGCAATGGTGGGCAGTTCCTC. The encoded protein is CASSVGTSNGGQFL.

The chain uses TRBV29-1 and TRBJ2-5; TRBD2 matches 10 bases. This CDR3 region has 13 residues. Germline V lookup: CDR1 SQVTM, CDR2 ANQGSEA. V shed 8 bases and J 4 bases; nucleotides not matched to a gene: 7. For the CDR3, the DNA is TGCAGCTCGAGCGGGGGGGCGGGAGAGACCCAGTACTTC. Protein sequence: CSSSGGAGETQYF. Combining the CDR3 with reference TRBV29-1 and TRBJ2-5 gives the whole variable domain SAVISQKPSRDICQRGTSLTIQCQVDSQVTMMFWYRQQPGQSLTLIATANQGSEATYESGFVIDKFPISRPNLTFSTLTVSNMSPEDSSIYLCSSSGGAGETQYFGPGTRLLVL.

A note on this clonotype: Relative to the germline gene, one junction end is altered; a read error may explain this. V and J are TRBV7-9 and TRBJ1-5; 8 nucleotides line up with TRBD1. The CDR3 covers 12 residues. The V gene's germline CDR1 is SEHNR and CDR2 FQNEAQ (reference sequence). The CDR3 region is CATGQGNQPQHF. The CDR3, as DNA: TGTGCCACCGGACAGGGAAATCAGCCCCAGCACTTT.

This clonotype was observed at least ten times. The chain couples TRBV9 to TRBJ1-1; weak D call: TRBD1 (5 bases). The CDR3 sequence is 13 residues long. Germline V gene sequence: CDR1 SGDLS, CDR2 YYNGEE. V was shortened by 2 bases and J by 4 bases, with 9 bases between the two germline ends. The CDR3 reads CASSVDGATEAFF. The CDR3 DNA reads as TGTGCCAGCAGCGTGGATGGGGCCACTGAAGCTTTCTTT.

This clonotype was recorded once. The chain links TRBV7-8 to TRBJ2-7; weak D call: TRBD2 (8 bases). The ends were cut back, 5 bases at V and 6 bases at J, with 20 bases in the middle. This CDR3 is 15 amino acids long. Germline values: CDR1 SGHVS, CDR2 FQNEAQ. The DNA for the CDR3 is TGTGCCAGCAGCCTCGGGAGGGGGCGTCGGATCGAGCAGTACTTC. Protein sequence: CASSLGRGRRIEQYF.

In this sample, this clonotype turned up many times. The chain uses TRBV4-3 and TRBJ1-2; D call uncertain. CDR3 length: 14 amino acids. V was trimmed by 0 bases and J by 4 bases, leaving 9 bases between them. Germline lookup yields CDR1 LGHNA and CDR2 YSLEER. The CDR3 coding sequence is TGCGCCAGCAGCCAAGATAGCGACGGCTATGGCTACACCTTC. Translating it yields CASSQDSDGYGYTF.

This clonotype was seen many times. The rearrangement uses TRBV13 and TRBJ2-1, with D perhaps matching TRBD2 (5 bases). The V gene's germline CDR1 is PRHDT and CDR2 FYEKMQ (reference sequence). This CDR3 spans 14 amino acids. Trimming shortened V by 8 bases and J by 0 bases, and 11 bases separated the two germline ends. The CDR3 nucleotides are TGTGCCAGCGAGCAGAGGGACTCCTACAATGAGCAGTTCTTC. Its protein is CASEQRDSYNEQFF.

This clonotype was seen repeatedly, ten times or more. The chain is built from TRBV12-3 or TRBV12-4 and TRBJ2-4; the D gene is possibly TRBD2 (5 bases). V lost 7 bases, J lost 6 bases, and 16 bases lay in between. This CDR3 spans 14 amino acids. The CDR3 reads CASTAPGSVNIQYF. The CDR3, as DNA: TGTGCCAGCACCGCCCCGGGGAGCGTAAACATTCAGTACTTC.

The chain combines TRBV6-5 with TRBJ2-7, with 12 bases matching TRBD2. From germline, CDR1 is MNHEY and CDR2 SVGAGI. The CDR3 is 17 amino acids. V shed 0 bases, J shed 3 bases, and the junction held 6 bases outside the gene matches. This chain's CDR3 is CASSYSNRLAGVYEQYV. CDR3 bases: TGTGCCAGCAGTTACTCGAATAGACTAGCGGGAGTCTACGAGCAGTACGTC.

The J gene is TRBJ2-4, the V gene TRBV7-9, with D possibly being TRBD2 (5 bases). V lost 5 bases and J 7 bases, leaving 12 bases between the germline ends. Germline CDR1 and CDR2: SEHNR and FQNEAQ (reference sequence). This CDR3 has 13 amino acids. This CDR3 reads CASSEGSWNIQYF. DNA of the CDR3: TGTGCCAGCAGCGAGGGCTCCTGGAACATTCAGTACTTC.

This chain connects TRBV20-1 to TRBJ2-3, with D maybe TRBD2 (5 bases). The CDR3 totals 15 residues. The germline V gene encodes CDR1 DFQATT and CDR2 SNEGSKA (reference sequence). The V gene lost 6 bases and the J gene lost 1 base, with 17 bases spanning the gap. Written as DNA, the CDR3 is TGCAGTGCCGGGATGCGTACCGAGGGCACAGATACGCAGTATTTT. Its protein is CSAGMRTEGTDTQYF.

This chain joins TRBV7-2 and TRBJ2-7; 11 bases align to TRBD1. This CDR3 contains 15 residues. After removal of 7 bases from V and 5 bases from J, the junction contained 10 bases not matched to a gene. Germline V gene data show CDR1 as SGHTA and CDR2 as FQGNSA. CDR3 DNA: TGTGCCAGCACCTCCGCAGGACAGGGGGCCCACGAGCAGTACTTC. Protein: CASTSAGQGAHEQYF.

The rearrangement uses TRBV7-8 and TRBJ1-5; 7 bases match TRBD1. Looked up from germline, CDR1 is SGHVS and CDR2 is FQNEAQ. The CDR3 has 13 amino acids. The V segment lost 1 base and the J segment 6 bases; nucleotides outside the gene matches: 0. In DNA form, the CDR3 reads TGTGCCAGCAGCTTAGAGGGGGCTCAGCCCCAGCATTTT. Amino acid sequence: CASSLEGAQPQHF.

This chain joins TRBV10-1 and TRBJ2-7; D is ambiguous. Trimming left V 2 bases short and J 3 bases short, with 8 bases between. Germline loops: CDR1 WNHNN, CDR2 SYGVQD (reference sequence). The length of the CDR3 is 13 residues. The CDR3 region is CASSETVVYEQYF. The CDR3 nucleotides are TGCGCCAGCAGTGAGACAGTCGTCTACGAGCAGTACTTC.

By frequency in the sample, this clonotype is medium-sized. CDR3 nucleotide sequence: TGTGCCAGCAGTGAAGAGATGGGGGAGCAGTACTTC. Amino acid sequence: CASSEEMGEQYF. The chain couples TRBV2 to TRBJ2-7; D remains ambiguous. This CDR3 has 12 amino acids. The germline gives CDR1 SNHLY, CDR2 FYNNEI. V lost 1 base to trimming and J lost 7 bases, with 8 bases between them.

The chain uses TRBV10-2 and TRBJ2-7, with 9 bases that match TRBD1. V gave up 8 bases and J gave up 2 bases; unmatched junction bases: 7. The CDR3 has 14 residues. Germline V gene data show CDR1 as WSHSY and CDR2 as SAAADI. DNA of the CDR3: TGCGCCAGCGGGGACAGGGACCCAACCTACGAGCAGTACTTC. This codes for CASGDRDPTYEQYF.